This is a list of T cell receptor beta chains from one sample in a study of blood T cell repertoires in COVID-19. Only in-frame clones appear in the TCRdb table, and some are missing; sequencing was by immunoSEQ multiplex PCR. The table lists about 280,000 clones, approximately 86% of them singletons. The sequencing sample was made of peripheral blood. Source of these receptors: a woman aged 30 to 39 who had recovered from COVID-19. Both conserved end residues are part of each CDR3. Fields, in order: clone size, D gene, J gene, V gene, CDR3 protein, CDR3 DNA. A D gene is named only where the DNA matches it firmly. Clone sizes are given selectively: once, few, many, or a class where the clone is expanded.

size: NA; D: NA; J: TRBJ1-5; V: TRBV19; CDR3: CASSIYPYSNQPQHF; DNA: TGTGCCAGTAGTATCTATCCGTATAGCAATCAGCCCCAGCATTTT
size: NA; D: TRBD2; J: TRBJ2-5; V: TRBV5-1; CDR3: CASSFPAGGSQETQYF; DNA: TGCGCCAGCAGCTTTCCAGCGGGAGGTTCCCAAGAGACCCAGTACTTC
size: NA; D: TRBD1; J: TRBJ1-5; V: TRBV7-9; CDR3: CASSPDRDPQPQHF; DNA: TGTGCCAGCAGCCCCGACAGGGACCCTCAGCCCCAGCATTTT
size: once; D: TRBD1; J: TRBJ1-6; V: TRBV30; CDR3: CAWSAGTGDSPLHF; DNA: TGTGCCTGGAGTGCCGGGACAGGGGATTCACCCCTCCACTTT
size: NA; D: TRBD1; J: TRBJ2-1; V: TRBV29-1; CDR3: CSVHRGVGNEQFF; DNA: TGCAGCGTTCACAGGGGAGTAGGCAATGAGCAGTTCTTC
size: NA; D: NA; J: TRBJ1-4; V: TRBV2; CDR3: CASKDSNEKLFF; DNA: TGTGCCAGCAAGGACAGTAATGAAAAACTGTTTTTT
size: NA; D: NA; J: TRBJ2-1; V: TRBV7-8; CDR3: CASSFIAGSYNEQFF; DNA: TGTGCCAGCAGCTTCATCGCGGGCTCCTACAATGAGCAGTTCTTC
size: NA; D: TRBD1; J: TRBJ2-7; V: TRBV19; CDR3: CASSIPQTGRNEQYF; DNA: TGTGCCAGTAGTATCCCGCAGACAGGGAGAAACGAGCAGTACTTC
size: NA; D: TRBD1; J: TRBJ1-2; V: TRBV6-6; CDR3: CASSYPQGDGYTF; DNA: TGTGCCAGCAGTTACCCCCAGGGGGATGGCTACACCTTC
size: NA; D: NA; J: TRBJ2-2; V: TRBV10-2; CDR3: CASSGRHQGTGELFF; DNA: TGCGCCAGCAGTGGACGGCACCAGGGAACCGGGGAGCTGTTTTTT
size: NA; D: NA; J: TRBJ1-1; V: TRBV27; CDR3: CASSFNLQGRGRTEAFF; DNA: TGTGCCAGCAGTTTCAACCTACAGGGAAGGGGTAGGACTGAAGCTTTCTTT
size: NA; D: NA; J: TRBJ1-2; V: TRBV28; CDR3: CASSLLGAGGDYGYTF; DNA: TGTGCCAGCAGTTTATTAGGGGCGGGAGGGGACTATGGCTACACCTTC
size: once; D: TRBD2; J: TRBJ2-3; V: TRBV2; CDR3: CARGGVSTDTQYF; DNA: TGTGCCAGGGGGGGGGTTTCCACAGATACGCAGTATTTT
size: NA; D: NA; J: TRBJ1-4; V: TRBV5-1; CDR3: CASRRTRGVNEKLFF; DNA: TGCGCCAGCAGACGAACTCGGGGTGTTAATGAAAAACTGTTTTTT
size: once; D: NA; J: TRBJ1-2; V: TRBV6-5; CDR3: CASSYAENYGYTF; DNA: TGTGCCAGCAGTTACGCGGAAAACTATGGCTACACCTTC
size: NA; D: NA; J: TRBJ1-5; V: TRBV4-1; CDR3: CASSLGPIGQPQHF; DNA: TGCGCCAGCAGCCTGGGTCCTATCGGGCAGCCCCAGCATTTT
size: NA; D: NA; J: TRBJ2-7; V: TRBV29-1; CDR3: CSVASGFREQYF; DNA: TGCAGCGTTGCGAGCGGATTCCGCGAGCAGTACTTC
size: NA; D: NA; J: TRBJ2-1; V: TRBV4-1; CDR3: CASSQISYNEQFF; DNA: TGCGCCAGCAGCCAAATATCGTACAATGAGCAGTTCTTC